This is a list of T cell receptor beta chains from one sample in a study of human T cells and chemical hapten exposure. TCRdb fed the RACE reads into MiXCR, producing one record per CDR3 protein. The repertoire has roughly 120,000 distinct CDR3 sequences, about 12% of them found once; the top ten carry approximately 1.5%. Sequenced material: whole blood, taken in connection with sensitization to the hapten diphenylcyclopropenone (DPC). These TCRs come from a woman between 45 and 65 years old with alopecia areata. Some clones in this sample may be carry-over from other donors' samples. Both conserved end residues are part of each CDR3. D genes are given only for firm matches.

d_call	v_call	j_call	cdr3_aa
-	TRBV28	TRBJ2-7	CASSPGLTLYEQYF
TRBD2	TRBV12-3/TRBV12-4	TRBJ2-1	CASSPLREVHNEQFF
-	TRBV29-1	TRBJ1-2	CSVLIALWGGYTF
-	TRBV5-1	TRBJ2-7	CASSLMQSPSEQYF
-	TRBV11-2	TRBJ1-1	CASSPGSARRYTEAFF
-	TRBV7-2	TRBJ1-2	CASSLDGSTYGYTF
-	TRBV7-2	TRBJ1-5	CASSTDRNQPQHF
TRBD1	TRBV5-4	TRBJ2-3	CASIKTQGAWDTQYF
TRBD1	TRBV28	TRBJ1-1	CASSVQGRTEAFF
-	TRBV7-8	TRBJ2-5	CASTPPFKTRQETQYF
-	TRBV28	TRBJ1-1	CASSSSGTFTEAFF
-	TRBV14	TRBJ2-7	CASSKSSYEQYF
-	TRBV3-1	TRBJ2-1	CASSQVGTGVNEQFF
-	TRBV5-6	TRBJ1-5	CASGRRYSNQPQHF
-	TRBV7-9	TRBJ2-2	CASSSGSLPGEIGELFF
TRBD1	TRBV7-9	TRBJ2-7	CASSGAWQGVYEQYF
-	TRBV5-5	TRBJ1-6	CASSFYHTGAGSPLHF
-	TRBV3-1	TRBJ2-1	CASSQSGISYNEQFF
-	TRBV20-1	TRBJ2-3	CSAPRGTDTQYF
TRBD2	TRBV11-2	TRBJ2-1	CASSPSGSPYNEQFF
-	TRBV29-1	TRBJ1-3	CTVDSGGNTIYF
TRBD2	TRBV3-1	TRBJ2-1	CASSQDFLAGVGRNEQFF
-	TRBV2	TRBJ2-2	CASSRQGGAGELFF
-	TRBV10-3	TRBJ2-7	CAISESKLGKTVYEQYF
TRBD1	TRBV6-4	TRBJ1-1	CASSPSTGYQTEAFF
TRBD2	TRBV7-6	TRBJ2-5	CASSLQRGETQYF
-	TRBV20-1	TRBJ1-3	CSAWDASHSGNTIYF
-	TRBV28	TRBJ2-1	CASSSGEPRYEQFF
-	TRBV2	TRBJ2-1	CASSDRPDNEQFF
-	TRBV9	TRBJ1-1	CASTPTWGPNTEAFF
-	TRBV7-9	TRBJ1-1	CAMGPDTKIEAFF
-	TRBV18	TRBJ2-1	CASSPTDILNEQFF
-	TRBV20-1	TRBJ2-3	CSASLERQYF
-	TRBV7-6	TRBJ2-7	CASSLDSGSSYEQYF
TRBD1	TRBV10-1	TRBJ2-7	CASSRTGVEQYF
TRBD1	TRBV6-6	TRBJ1-5	CASSHQQGNQPQHF
TRBD1	TRBV6-2/TRBV6-3	TRBJ1-1	CASSYSMGQSPRNTEAFF
-	TRBV7-9	TRBJ2-1	CASSQSRQGPFF
-	TRBV28	TRBJ2-7	CASSLGSLQYF
-	TRBV10-3	TRBJ1-6	CAISAGMLNSPLHF
-	TRBV12-2	TRBJ2-1	CASRLASGLVYEQFF
-	TRBV18	TRBJ2-5	CASSLVGLGQETQYF
TRBD1	TRBV20-1	TRBJ1-2	CSARDRVILGGYTF
-	TRBV12-3/TRBV12-4	TRBJ2-7	CASSSLGYEQYF
TRBD1	TRBV5-4	TRBJ2-5	CASSVDRAAGETQYF
-	TRBV28	TRBJ2-7	CAARATGKLYEQYF
-	TRBV12-3/TRBV12-4	TRBJ1-6	CASSTGHLTPLHF
-	TRBV7-2	TRBJ2-3	CASSLQYGRADTQYF